This note documents a single T cell receptor (beta chain) sequence. The CDR3 is made up of 15 amino acids. Germline-derived CDR1 and CDR2 are SGDLS and YYNGEE. The germline V and J ends were trimmed by 3 bases and 3 bases, with 13 bases remaining between them. These data originate in a study of blood T cell repertoires in COVID-19. About the study: There were acute and convalescent COVID-19 samples, and they came from the United States, Italy and Spain. The analysed material was cDNA or gDNA that came from T cells, B-cell-depleted T cells, or PBMCs.

Study processing details: Reference gene primer amplification in the assay estimated nucleated cell counts. Clones were read by immunoSEQ multiplex PCR, and TCRdb kept only the in-frame ones, dropping some. The V and J calls and clone size come from that table; D and trimming were worked out from the DNA. The sample includes about 210,000 clones, about nine tenths of them seen just once. The clonotype originates from a woman aged 40 to 49 with acute or convalescent COVID-19. The V and J genes are TRBV9 and TRBJ2-1; TRBD2 is a possible D gene (6 bases). The sequencing sample was made of peripheral blood. For the CDR3, the DNA is TGTGCCAGCAGCGGGTGGGGGGTTAACTACAATGAGCAGTTCTTC. It specifies CASSGWGVNYNEQFF.